A selection of T cell receptor beta chains follows, all from one sample in a study of PD-L1 blockade in urothelial cancer. Profiled with immunoSEQ multiplex PCR; TCRdb holds only in-frame clones, not every one. The profile shows tens of thousands of clones, around 77% of them singletons. The starting material was PBMCs, obtained around atezolizumab (anti-PD-L1) treatment. Receptors originate from a man aged 65-85 years with urothelial cancer. Both conserved end residues are part of each CDR3. D genes are given only for firm matches. Part of the rows lack a size; the others show once, few, many or a class for expanded clones.

abundance: .; j_gene: TRBJ2-1; d_gene: .; v_gene: TRBV29-1; CDR3nt: TGCAGCGTTGAAACGGGGGAACGCTACAATGAGCAGTTCTTC; CDR3aa: CSVETGERYNEQFF
abundance: .; j_gene: TRBJ1-1; d_gene: .; v_gene: TRBV5-6; CDR3nt: TGTGCCAGCAGCTTGGGGGTACTACTCGAGGGTGGAGCTTTCTTT; CDR3aa: CASSLGVLLEGGAFF
abundance: .; j_gene: TRBJ2-2; d_gene: .; v_gene: TRBV5-4; CDR3nt: TGTGCCAGCAGCTTGCTTCAGGGGAGTACCGGGGAGCTGTTTTTT; CDR3aa: CASSLLQGSTGELFF
abundance: .; j_gene: TRBJ1-6; d_gene: .; v_gene: TRBV11-2; CDR3nt: TGTGCCAGCAGCGTACCCCCCCGGGGGGGATCACCCCTCCACTTT; CDR3aa: CASSVPPRGGSPLHF
abundance: .; j_gene: TRBJ2-5; d_gene: .; v_gene: TRBV7-9; CDR3nt: TGTGCCAGCAGCGCGCTGGGCTCCTCCCAAGAGACCCAGTACTTC; CDR3aa: CASSALGSSQETQYF
abundance: .; j_gene: TRBJ1-1; d_gene: .; v_gene: TRBV18; CDR3nt: TGTGCCAGCTCACCCTTGACTCAGATGAACACTGAAGCTTTCTTT; CDR3aa: CASSPLTQMNTEAFF
abundance: few; j_gene: TRBJ2-3; d_gene: TRBD2; v_gene: TRBV6-5; CDR3nt: TGTGCCAGCAGTTACCAGCGGGGGAACACAGATACGCAGTATTTT; CDR3aa: CASSYQRGNTDTQYF
abundance: once; j_gene: TRBJ1-5; d_gene: .; v_gene: TRBV7-6; CDR3nt: TGTGCCAGCAGCCCGGGAGGAGGCAATCAGCCCCAGCATTTT; CDR3aa: CASSPGGGNQPQHF
abundance: .; j_gene: TRBJ1-1; d_gene: .; v_gene: TRBV7-2; CDR3nt: TGTGCCAGCAGCTTCAGGTCAGGGAGGACTGAAGCTTTCTTT; CDR3aa: CASSFRSGRTEAFF
abundance: .; j_gene: TRBJ2-7; d_gene: .; v_gene: TRBV27; CDR3nt: TGTGCCAGCAGTGCTAGCAGCCTCCAAGGCGAGCAGTACTTC; CDR3aa: CASSASSLQGEQYF
abundance: few; j_gene: TRBJ2-7; d_gene: TRBD1; v_gene: TRBV6-1; CDR3nt: TGTGCCAGCACCGGGGGACAGGGCTACGAGCAGTACTTC; CDR3aa: CASTGGQGYEQYF
abundance: .; j_gene: TRBJ1-2; d_gene: TRBD1; v_gene: TRBV7-9; CDR3nt: TGTGCCAGCAGCATTTCCGGGACAGATCTTAACTATGGCTACACCTTC; CDR3aa: CASSISGTDLNYGYTF
abundance: .; j_gene: TRBJ1-5; d_gene: .; v_gene: TRBV4-2; CDR3nt: TGTGCCAGCAGCCAAGCGGACAGTCGCAATCAGCCCCAGCATTTT; CDR3aa: CASSQADSRNQPQHF
abundance: .; j_gene: TRBJ1-1; d_gene: TRBD1; v_gene: TRBV7-6; CDR3nt: TGTGCCAGCAGCTTAAGCCCTTCTTACCGGGACAGGGGTTGGTCTGAAGCTTTCTTT; CDR3aa: CASSLSPSYRDRGWSEAFF
abundance: .; j_gene: TRBJ1-1; d_gene: .; v_gene: TRBV5-6; CDR3nt: TGTGCCAGCAGCCCCCTAGGCTACCGGAGCACTGAAGCTTTCTTT; CDR3aa: CASSPLGYRSTEAFF
abundance: few; j_gene: TRBJ1-2; d_gene: TRBD1; v_gene: TRBV18; CDR3nt: TGTGCCAGCTCACCCCAGGGACAGGGCTATGGCTACACCTTC; CDR3aa: CASSPQGQGYGYTF
abundance: .; j_gene: TRBJ1-2; d_gene: TRBD1; v_gene: TRBV14; CDR3nt: TGTGCCAGCAGCCGACTGCCGGGGACAGCCTCGAACTATGGCTACACCTTC; CDR3aa: CASSRLPGTASNYGYTF
abundance: .; j_gene: TRBJ1-5; d_gene: TRBD1; v_gene: TRBV27; CDR3nt: TGTGCCAGCAGTTTATGGGGGACAGGGGGCAGTCAGCCCCAGCATTTT; CDR3aa: CASSLWGTGGSQPQHF
abundance: once; j_gene: TRBJ1-4; d_gene: .; v_gene: TRBV7-9; CDR3nt: TGTGCCAGCAGCCCGATGGGAGGGGCGCGTGCTAATGAAAAACTGTTTTTT; CDR3aa: CASSPMGGARANEKLFF
abundance: .; j_gene: TRBJ1-2; d_gene: .; v_gene: TRBV6-5; CDR3nt: TGTGCCAGCAGACGCTCGACAGCGGGGGGCTACACCTTC; CDR3aa: CASRRSTAGGYTF